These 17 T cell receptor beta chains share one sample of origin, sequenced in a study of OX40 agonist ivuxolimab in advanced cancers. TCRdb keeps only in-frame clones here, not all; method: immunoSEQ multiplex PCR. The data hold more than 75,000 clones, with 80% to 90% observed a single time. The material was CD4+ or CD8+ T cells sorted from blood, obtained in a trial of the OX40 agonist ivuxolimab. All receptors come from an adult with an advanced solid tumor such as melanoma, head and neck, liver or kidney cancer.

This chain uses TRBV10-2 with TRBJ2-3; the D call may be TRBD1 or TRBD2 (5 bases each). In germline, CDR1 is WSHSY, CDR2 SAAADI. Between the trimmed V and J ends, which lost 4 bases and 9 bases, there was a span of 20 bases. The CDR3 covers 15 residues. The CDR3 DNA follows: TGCGCCAGCAGTGGACGGGGTACCACAGAGGGGACGCAGTATTTT. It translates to CASSGRGTTEGTQYF.

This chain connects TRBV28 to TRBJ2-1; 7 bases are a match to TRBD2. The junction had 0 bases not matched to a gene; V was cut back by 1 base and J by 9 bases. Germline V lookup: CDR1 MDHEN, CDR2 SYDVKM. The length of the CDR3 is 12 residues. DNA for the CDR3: TGTGCCAGCAGTTTATCGGGAGGTGAGCAGTTCTTC. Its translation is CASSLSGGEQFF.

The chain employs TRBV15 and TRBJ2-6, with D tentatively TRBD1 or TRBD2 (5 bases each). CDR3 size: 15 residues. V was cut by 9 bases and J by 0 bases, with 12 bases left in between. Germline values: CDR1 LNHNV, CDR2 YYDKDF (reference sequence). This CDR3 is CATRSGLSGANVLTF. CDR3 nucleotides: TGTGCCACACGGTCGGGGCTCTCTGGGGCCAACGTCCTGACTTTC.

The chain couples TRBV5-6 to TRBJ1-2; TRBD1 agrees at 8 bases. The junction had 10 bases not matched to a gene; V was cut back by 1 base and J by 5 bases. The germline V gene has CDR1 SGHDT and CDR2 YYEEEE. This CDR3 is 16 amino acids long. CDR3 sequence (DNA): TGTGCCAGCAGCTTGATTTCCGGGACAGGAATTTATGGCTACACCTTC. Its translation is CASSLISGTGIYGYTF.

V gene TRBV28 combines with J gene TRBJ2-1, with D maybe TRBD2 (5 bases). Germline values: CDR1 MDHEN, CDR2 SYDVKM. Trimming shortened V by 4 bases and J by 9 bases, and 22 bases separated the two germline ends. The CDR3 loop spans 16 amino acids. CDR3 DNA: TGTGCCAGCAGTTCGATTTTGGGCAGAGGCGGAGGTGAGCAGTTCTTC. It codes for CASSSILGRGGGEQFF.

For the CDR3, the DNA is TGTGCCAGCAGTTACTCAAGTGGAAACACCATATATTTT. It translates to CASSYSSGNTIYF. This chain joins TRBV6-5 and TRBJ1-3, with unresolved D. With 0 bases removed from V and 3 bases from J, the gap between germline ends came to 3 bases. Germline lookup yields CDR1 MNHEY and CDR2 SVGAGI. The CDR3 sequence is 13 residues long.

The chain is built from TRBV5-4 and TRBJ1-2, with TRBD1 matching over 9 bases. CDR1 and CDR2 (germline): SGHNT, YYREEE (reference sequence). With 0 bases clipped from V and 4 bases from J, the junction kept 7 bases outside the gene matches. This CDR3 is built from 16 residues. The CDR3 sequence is CASSLAGTGSAYGYTF. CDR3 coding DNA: TGTGCCAGCAGCTTGGCAGGGACAGGGTCGGCCTATGGCTACACCTTC. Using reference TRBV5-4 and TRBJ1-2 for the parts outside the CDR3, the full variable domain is ETGVTQSPTHLIKTRGQQVTLRCSSQSGHNTVSWYQQALGQGPQFIFQYYREEENGRGNFPPRFSGLQFPNYSSELNVNALELDDSALYLCASSLAGTGSAYGYTFGSGTRLTVV.

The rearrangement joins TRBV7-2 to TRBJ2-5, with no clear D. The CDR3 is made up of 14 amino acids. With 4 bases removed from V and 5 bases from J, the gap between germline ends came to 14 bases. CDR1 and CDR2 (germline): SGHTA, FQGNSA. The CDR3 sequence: CASSYADPRETQYF. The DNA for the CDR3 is TGTGCCAGCAGCTACGCGGACCCCCGGGAGACCCAGTACTTC.

The CDR3 is CASSPLQGETQYF. CDR3 coding DNA: TGTGCCAGCTCACCCTTGCAAGGGGAGACCCAGTACTTC. The rearrangement uses TRBV18 and TRBJ2-5; D is unresolved. The CDR3 is 13 residues long. The ends were cut back, 3 bases at V and 5 bases at J, with 10 bases in the middle. Looked up from germline, CDR1 is KGHSH and CDR2 is LQKENI.

Here the CDR3 DNA reads TGTGCCAGCAGCTCCCACGGGGGGGAGACCCAGTACTTC. It is translated as CASSSHGGETQYF. The genes are TRBV11-2 and TRBJ2-5, with 7 bases identical to TRBD2. CDR1 and CDR2 (germline): SGHAT, FQNNGV. The CDR3 runs to 13 residues. V trimming: 4 bases; J trimming: 5 bases; junction bases outside the gene matches: 4.

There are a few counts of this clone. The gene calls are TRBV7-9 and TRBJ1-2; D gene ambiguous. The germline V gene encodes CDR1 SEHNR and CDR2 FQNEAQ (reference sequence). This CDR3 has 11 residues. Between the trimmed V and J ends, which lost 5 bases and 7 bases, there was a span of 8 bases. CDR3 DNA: TGTGCCAGCAGCCCCGGGGTTGGCTACACCTTC. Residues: CASSPGVGYTF.

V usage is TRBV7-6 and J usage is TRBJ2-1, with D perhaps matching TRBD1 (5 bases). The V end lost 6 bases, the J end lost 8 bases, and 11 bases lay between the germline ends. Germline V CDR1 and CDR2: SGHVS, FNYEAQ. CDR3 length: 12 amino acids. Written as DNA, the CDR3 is TGTGCCAGCAGTAACAGGTTCCATGAGCAGTTCTTC. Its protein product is CASSNRFHEQFF.

The CDR3: CASSLWAGGNTGELFF. The CDR3 DNA reads as TGTGCCAGCAGTTTATGGGCCGGGGGGAACACCGGGGAGCTGTTTTTT. The chain carries TRBV28 and TRBJ2-2; D perhaps matches TRBD2 (6 bases). The CDR3 spans 16 residues. Germline CDR1 is MDHEN and CDR2 is SYDVKM. The V end was cut by 0 bases, the J end by 1 base, with 9 bases between.

The CDR3 DNA is TGCGCCAGCAGCTTAAGGGGGAACACCGGGGAGCTGTTTTTT. This translates into CASSLRGNTGELFF. The chain uses TRBV5-1 and TRBJ2-2; TRBD1 is a possible D gene (5 bases). Between the trimmed V and J ends, which lost 2 bases and 1 base, there was a span of 6 bases. Germline assignment: CDR1 SGHRS and CDR2 YFSETQ. CDR3 size: 14 residues.

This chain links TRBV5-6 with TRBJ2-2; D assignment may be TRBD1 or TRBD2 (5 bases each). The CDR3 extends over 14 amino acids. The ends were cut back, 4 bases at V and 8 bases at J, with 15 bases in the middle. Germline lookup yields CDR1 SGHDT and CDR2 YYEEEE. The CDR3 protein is CASSLQRGVGELFF. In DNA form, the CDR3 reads TGTGCCAGCAGCCTACAGAGGGGCGTAGGGGAGCTGTTTTTT.

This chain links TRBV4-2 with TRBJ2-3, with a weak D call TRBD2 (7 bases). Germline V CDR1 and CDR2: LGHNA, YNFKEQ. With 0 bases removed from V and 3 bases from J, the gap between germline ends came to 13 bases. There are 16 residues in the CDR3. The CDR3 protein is CASSQDEGGGTDTQYF. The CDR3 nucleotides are TGTGCCAGCAGCCAAGACGAGGGAGGGGGAACAGATACGCAGTATTTT.

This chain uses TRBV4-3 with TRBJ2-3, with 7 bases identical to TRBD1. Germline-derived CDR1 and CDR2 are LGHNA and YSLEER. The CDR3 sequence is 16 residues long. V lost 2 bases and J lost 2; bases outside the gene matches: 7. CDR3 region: CASSQFEGQTTDTQYF. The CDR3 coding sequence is TGCGCCAGCAGCCAATTTGAGGGACAGACCACAGATACGCAGTATTTT.